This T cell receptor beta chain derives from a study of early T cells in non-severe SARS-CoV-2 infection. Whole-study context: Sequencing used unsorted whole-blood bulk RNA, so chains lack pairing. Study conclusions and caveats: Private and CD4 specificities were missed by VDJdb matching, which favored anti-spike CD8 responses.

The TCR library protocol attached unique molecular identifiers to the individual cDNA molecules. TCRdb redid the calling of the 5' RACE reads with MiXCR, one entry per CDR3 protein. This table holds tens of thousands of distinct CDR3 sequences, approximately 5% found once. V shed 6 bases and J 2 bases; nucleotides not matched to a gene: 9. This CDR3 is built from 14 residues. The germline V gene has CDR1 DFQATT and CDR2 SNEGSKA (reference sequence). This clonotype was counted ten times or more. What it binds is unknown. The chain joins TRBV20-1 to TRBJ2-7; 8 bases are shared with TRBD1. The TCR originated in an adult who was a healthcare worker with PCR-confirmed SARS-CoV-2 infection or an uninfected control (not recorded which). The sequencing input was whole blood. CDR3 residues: CSARDRRRAYEQYF. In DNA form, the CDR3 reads TGCAGTGCAAGGGACAGGAGAAGAGCCTACGAGCAGTACTTC.